The rows below give T cell receptor beta chains drawn from one sample of a study of shared T cell receptors in the human thymus. Profiled with immunoSEQ multiplex PCR; TCRdb holds only in-frame clones, not every one. Found here are more than 550,000 clones, approximately 85% of them singletons; the top ten hold over 0.008%. These same data were also listed under a study on human thymus T cells.

Sequencing was carried out using thymocytes. These receptors were collected from a girl under three years old with a congenital heart defect. Both conserved end residues are part of each CDR3. A D gene is named only where the DNA matches it firmly. Clone sizes are given selectively: once, few, many, or a class where the clone is expanded.

size	D	V	J	DNA	CDR3
NA	NA	TRBV20-1	TRBJ1-1	TGCAGTGCCCTTCGCGACACTGAAGCTTTCTTT	CSALRDTEAFF
once	NA	TRBV7-9	TRBJ2-7	TGTGCCAGCAGCCCCGCTGAAGGTGGGGAGAGCTACGAGCAGTACTTC	CASSPAEGGESYEQYF
once	NA	TRBV10-2	TRBJ2-7	TGCGCCAGCTGCTGGACTGCCCCGACCTACGAGCAGTACTTC	CASCWTAPTYEQYF
NA	NA	TRBV19	TRBJ1-5	TGTGCCAGTAGTATGGGTCCAGGTAGAAATCAGCCCCAGCATTTT	CASSMGPGRNQPQHF
NA	TRBD2	TRBV7-7	TRBJ2-1	TGTGCCAGCAGCTCGACACCTAGCGGGGGGCGATACAATGAGCAGTTCTTC	CASSSTPSGGRYNEQFF
NA	NA	TRBV2	TRBJ1-2	TGTGCCAGCAGTGACTTGGGGCTCAGCTATGGCTACACCTTC	CASSDLGLSYGYTF
NA	TRBD1	TRBV6-5	TRBJ1-2	TGTGCCAGCATTAAACAGGGGCGGAGTAACTATGGCTACACCTTC	CASIKQGRSNYGYTF
NA	NA	TRBV27	TRBJ2-6	TGTGCCACTCAACCCCACCGGTCTGGGGCCAACGTCCTGACTTTC	CATQPHRSGANVLTF
few	TRBD1	TRBV9	TRBJ2-6	TGTGCCAGCAGCGTAAGGGCCCCGACAGGGATTAAATCTGGGGCCAACGTCCTGACTTTC	CASSVRAPTGIKSGANVLTF
NA	NA	TRBV10-1	TRBJ2-7	TGCGCCAGCAGTGAGTCGGGGGAATGGGGCGCGGGATACGAGCAGTACTTC	CASSESGEWGAGYEQYF
NA	NA	TRBV12-5	TRBJ1-4	TGTGCTTACATATGGGGTGGGAGAGACAAGGTGAAAGAAAAACTGTTTTTT	CAYIWGGRDKVKEKLFF
NA	TRBD1	TRBV19	TRBJ2-7	TGTGCCAGTAGTCCACGTCCGGGACAGCTCTACGAGCAGTACTTC	CASSPRPGQLYEQYF
NA	NA	TRBV7-2	TRBJ1-6	TGTGCCAGCAGCTTAGGCCGGAAGGAGTCCCTCCACTTT	CASSLGRKESLHF
NA	NA	TRBV6-1	TRBJ1-1	TGTGCCAGCAGTGAATTAGGGATACAGGTGTCGAACACTGAAGCTTTCTTT	CASSELGIQVSNTEAFF
NA	TRBD2	TRBV18	TRBJ2-5	TGTGCCAGCTCACGACTAGCGGCACAAGAGACCCAGTACTTC	CASSRLAAQETQYF
NA	NA	TRBV5-8	TRBJ2-7	TGTGCCAGCAGCTGGGTGGTATGGGCAGGGGAGCTTTTCGGCTCCTACGAGCAGTACTTC	CASSWVVWAGELFGSYEQYF
NA	NA	TRBV4-1	TRBJ1-2	TGCGCCAGCAGCCAAGAGTACGCGGGGGGGAACTATGGCTACACCTTC	CASSQEYAGGNYGYTF
NA	NA	TRBV15	TRBJ1-5	TGTGCCACCAGCAGAGATTTTTTCAGGGGAGATCAGCCCCAGCATTTT	CATSRDFFRGDQPQHF